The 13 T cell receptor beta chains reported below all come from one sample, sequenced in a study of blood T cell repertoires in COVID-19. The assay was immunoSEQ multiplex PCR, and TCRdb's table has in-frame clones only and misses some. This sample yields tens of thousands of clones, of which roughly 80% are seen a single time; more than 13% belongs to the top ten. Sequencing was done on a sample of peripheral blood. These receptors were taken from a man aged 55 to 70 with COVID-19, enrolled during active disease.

The CDR3 is CASNKNLNTEAFF. The CDR3 DNA is TGTGCCAGCAATAAAAACCTAAACACTGAAGCTTTCTTT. The V and J genes are TRBV6-5 and TRBJ1-1; D is unresolved. The ends were cut back, 7 bases at V and 2 bases at J, with 11 bases in the middle. CDR1 MNHEY and CDR2 SVGAGI come from the germline V gene. This CDR3 is 13 amino acids long.

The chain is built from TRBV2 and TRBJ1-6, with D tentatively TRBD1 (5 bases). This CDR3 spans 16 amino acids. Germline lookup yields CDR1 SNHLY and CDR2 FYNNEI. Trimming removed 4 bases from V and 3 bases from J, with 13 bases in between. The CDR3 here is CASSGARAVYNSPLHF. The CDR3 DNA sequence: TGTGCCAGCAGTGGGGCCAGGGCGGTCTATAATTCACCCCTCCACTTT.

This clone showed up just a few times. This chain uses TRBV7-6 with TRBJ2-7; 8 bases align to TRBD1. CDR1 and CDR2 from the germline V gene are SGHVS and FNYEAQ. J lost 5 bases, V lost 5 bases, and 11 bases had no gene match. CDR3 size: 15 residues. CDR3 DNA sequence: TGTGCCAGCAGCACCCTCCGGACAGGGATCCACGAGCAGTACTTC. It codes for CASSTLRTGIHEQYF.

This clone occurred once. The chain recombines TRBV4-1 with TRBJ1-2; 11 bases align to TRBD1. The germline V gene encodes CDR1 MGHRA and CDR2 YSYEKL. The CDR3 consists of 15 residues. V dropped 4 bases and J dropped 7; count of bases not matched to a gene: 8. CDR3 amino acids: CASSLGQGAGGGYTF. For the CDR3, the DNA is TGCGCCAGCAGCCTCGGACAGGGGGCGGGTGGTGGCTACACCTTC.

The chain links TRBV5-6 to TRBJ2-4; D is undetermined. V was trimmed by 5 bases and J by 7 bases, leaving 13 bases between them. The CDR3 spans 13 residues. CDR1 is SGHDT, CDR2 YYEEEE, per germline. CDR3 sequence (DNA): TGTGCCAGCAGTAGACTCCCAACTAACATTCAGTACTTC. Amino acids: CASSRLPTNIQYF.

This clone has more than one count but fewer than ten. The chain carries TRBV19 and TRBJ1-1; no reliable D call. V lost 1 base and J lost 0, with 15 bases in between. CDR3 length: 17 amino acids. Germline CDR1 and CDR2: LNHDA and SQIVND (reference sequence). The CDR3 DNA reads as TGTGCCAGTAGTATAGTTATCTTAGGAGCCCTGAACACTGAAGCTTTCTTT. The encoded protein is CASSIVILGALNTEAFF.

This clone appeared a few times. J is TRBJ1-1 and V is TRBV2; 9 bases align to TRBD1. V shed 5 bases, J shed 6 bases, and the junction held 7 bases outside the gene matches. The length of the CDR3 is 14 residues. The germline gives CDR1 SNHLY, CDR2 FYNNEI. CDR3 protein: CASSQGQGFAEAFF. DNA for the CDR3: TGTGCCAGCAGTCAGGGACAGGGTTTTGCTGAAGCTTTCTTT.

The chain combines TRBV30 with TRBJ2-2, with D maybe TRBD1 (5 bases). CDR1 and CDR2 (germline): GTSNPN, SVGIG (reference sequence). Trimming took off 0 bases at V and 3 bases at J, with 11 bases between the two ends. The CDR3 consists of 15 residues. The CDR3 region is CAWSVQGDHTGELFF. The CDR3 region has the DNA TGTGCCTGGAGTGTACAAGGGGATCACACCGGGGAGCTGTTTTTT.

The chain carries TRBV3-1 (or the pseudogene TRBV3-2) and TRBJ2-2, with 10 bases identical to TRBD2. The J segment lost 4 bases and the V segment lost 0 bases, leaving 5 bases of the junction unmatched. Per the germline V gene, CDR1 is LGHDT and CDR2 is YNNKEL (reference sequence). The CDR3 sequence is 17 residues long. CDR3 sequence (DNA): TGTGCCAGCAGCCAAGATTTCCTAGCGGGGGCCACCGGGGAGCTGTTTTTT. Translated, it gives CASSQDFLAGATGELFF.

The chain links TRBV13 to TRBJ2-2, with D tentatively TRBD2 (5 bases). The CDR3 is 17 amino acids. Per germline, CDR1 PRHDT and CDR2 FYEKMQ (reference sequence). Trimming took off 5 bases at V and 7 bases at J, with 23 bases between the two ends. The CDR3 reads CASSRANRGNRIGELFF. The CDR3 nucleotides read TGTGCCAGCAGCCGCGCTAATCGGGGTAATAGGATCGGGGAGCTGTTTTTT.

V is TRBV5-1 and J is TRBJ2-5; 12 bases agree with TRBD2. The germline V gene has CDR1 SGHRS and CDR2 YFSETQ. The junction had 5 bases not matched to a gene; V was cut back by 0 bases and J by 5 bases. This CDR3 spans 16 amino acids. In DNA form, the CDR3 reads TGCGCCAGCAGCTTGGGTCCTAGCGGGGGGGAGGAGACCCAGTACTTC. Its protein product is CASSLGPSGGEETQYF.

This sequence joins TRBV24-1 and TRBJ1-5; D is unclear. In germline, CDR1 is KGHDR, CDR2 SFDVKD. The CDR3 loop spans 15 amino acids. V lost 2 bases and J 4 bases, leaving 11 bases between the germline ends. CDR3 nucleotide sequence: TGTGCCACCAGTGATTCTGGCGGAGGAAATCAGCCCCAGCATTTT. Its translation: CATSDSGGGNQPQHF.

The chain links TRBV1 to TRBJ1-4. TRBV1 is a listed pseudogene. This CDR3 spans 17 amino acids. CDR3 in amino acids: CTSSQLPPGRGRVKLFF. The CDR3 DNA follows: TGCACCAGCAGCCAACTCCCCCCAGGACGGGGAAGGGTAAAACTGTTTTTT.